The 32 T cell receptor beta chains below were found in one sample sequenced in a study of control samples from healthy donors and cancer patients. Sequencing used immunoSEQ multiplex PCR; TCRdb keeps in-frame clones, though not all of them. The sample lists over 75,000 clones; 91% were seen once. The source material was blood. The receptors stem from a man aged 30 to 45 in good health.

The chain carries TRBV10-3 and TRBJ2-1; a possible D gene is TRBD1 (6 bases). Per the germline V gene, CDR1 is ENHRY and CDR2 is SYGVKD. V lost 3 bases, J lost 15 bases, and 21 bases lay in between. The CDR3 is 14 residues long. The CDR3 DNA reads as TGTGCCATCAGTGAACTAAGAGGACAGATGGTGACGTTCTTC. Protein: CAISELRGQMVTFF.

This chain connects TRBV28 to TRBJ2-7; D is uncertain. Germline CDR1 is MDHEN and CDR2 is SYDVKM. The CDR3 sequence is 12 residues long. Trimming pared 4 bases from V and 6 bases from J, leaving 10 bases between. CDR3 bases: TGTGCCAGCAGTTCCCCCGCCGGCGAGCAGTACTTC. Its translation is CASSSPAGEQYF.

The sample holds a few counts of this clone. The rearrangement links TRBV7-9 to TRBJ2-4, with TRBD1 matching 9 bases. Germline V lookup: CDR1 SEHNR, CDR2 FQNEAQ (reference sequence). With V trimmed by 5 bases and J by 4 bases, 3 bases remained unmatched. The CDR3 sequence is 14 residues long. The chain's CDR3 is CASSPGTGKNIQYF. The DNA of the CDR3 is TGTGCCAGCAGCCCTGGGACAGGGAAAAACATTCAGTACTTC.

This clone was detected only a few times. The chain combines TRBV15 with TRBJ2-1, with D possibly being TRBD1 (5 bases). The CDR3 extends over 15 amino acids. Between the trimmed V and J ends, which lost 0 bases and 9 bases, there was a span of 15 bases. The germline gives CDR1 LNHNV, CDR2 YYDKDF (reference sequence). The CDR3 region is CATSRDDSPVSEQFF. The CDR3 bases are TGTGCCACCAGCAGAGATGACAGCCCAGTCAGTGAGCAGTTCTTC.

V usage is TRBV28 and J usage is TRBJ1-6, with D tentatively TRBD1 (6 bases). The germline V gene has CDR1 MDHEN and CDR2 SYDVKM. This CDR3 has 14 residues. Trimming removed 7 bases at V and 5 bases at J, with 12 bases between. In nucleotides, the CDR3 is TGTGCCAGCAACACCAGGGGTCATAATTCACCCCTCCACTTT. This gives the protein CASNTRGHNSPLHF.

CDR3 DNA sequence: TGTGCCAGCAGCCACCGACCTCAGGGGCACAATCAGCCCCAGCATTTT. Amino acid sequence: CASSHRPQGHNQPQHF. The chain employs TRBV14 and TRBJ1-5; TRBD1 is a possible D gene (6 bases). The CDR3 sequence is 16 residues long. Trimming removed 3 bases at V and 3 bases at J, with 15 bases between. In germline, CDR1 is SGHDN, CDR2 FVKESK.

This chain links TRBV4-1 with TRBJ2-3, with 12 bases fitting TRBD2. V lost 4 bases and J lost 5; bases outside the gene matches: 7. CDR1 MGHRA and CDR2 YSYEKL come from the germline V gene. The CDR3 extends over 16 amino acids. The chain's CDR3 is CASSLTGTSGLDTQYF. CDR3 nucleotides: TGCGCCAGCAGCCTCACCGGGACTAGCGGGTTAGATACGCAGTATTTT.

CDR3 sequence reads: CASSGGAGGHDEQYF. CDR3 coding DNA: TGCGCCAGCAGCGGGGGGGCAGGGGGCCACGACGAGCAGTACTTC. The genes are TRBV5-1 and TRBJ2-7; a possible D gene is TRBD1 (8 bases). Germline V gene lookup returns CDR1 SGHRS and CDR2 YFSETQ. V lost 4 bases and J lost 5, with 19 bases in between. The CDR3 extends over 15 amino acids.

The chain uses TRBV21-1 and TRBJ2-1; the table's D call, TRBD1, was not checked against the DNA. TRBV21-1 is assigned pseudogene status. The CDR3 loop spans 16 amino acids. CDR3 in amino acids: CASSKVTGDPYNEQFF. The CDR3 nucleotides read TGTGCCAGCAGCAAAGTTACAGGGGACCCCTACAATGAGCAGTTCTTC.

The table lists this clone with a count of one. The J gene is TRBJ2-2, the V gene TRBV6-5; D is unresolved. V shed 9 bases and J shed 5 bases, with 19 bases lying between them. The CDR3 has 15 residues. Germline V gives CDR1 MNHEY, CDR2 SVGAGI. The CDR3 protein is CASRKAASPTGELFF. The CDR3 nucleotides read TGTGCCAGTCGCAAGGCGGCCTCTCCAACCGGGGAGCTGTTTTTT.

The rearrangement links TRBV4-2 to TRBJ1-5, with unresolved D. Germline CDR1 reads LGHNA; CDR2 reads YNFKEQ. V was shortened by 0 bases and J by 8 bases, with 8 bases between the two germline ends. The CDR3 is 13 amino acids. The DNA for the CDR3 is TGTGCCAGCAGCCAAGATGGTGCGAAGCCCCAGCATTTT. Translation: CASSQDGAKPQHF.

In its sample, this clone ranks as hyperexpanded. The rearrangement joins TRBV27 to TRBJ2-7; D remains unclear. Per the germline V gene, CDR1 is MNHEY and CDR2 is SMNVEV (reference sequence). The V and J ends lost 2 bases and 1 base respectively, with 6 bases between them. This CDR3 has 13 amino acids. CDR3 coding DNA: TGTGCCAGCAGTTTAGTGTATTCCTACGAGCAGTACTTC. Its translation: CASSLVYSYEQYF.

This sequence joins TRBV19 and TRBJ2-3; 8 positions agree with TRBD1. Germline lookup yields CDR1 LNHDA and CDR2 SQIVND (reference sequence). The V segment lost 3 bases and the J segment 2 bases; nucleotides outside the gene matches: 4. The CDR3 has 15 residues. The CDR3 reads CASSILDRDTDTQYF. CDR3 coding DNA: TGTGCCAGTAGTATTCTGGACAGGGACACAGATACGCAGTATTTT. Filled out from reference TRBV19 and TRBJ2-3, the complete variable domain reads DGGITQSPKYLFRKEGQNVTLSCEQNLNHDAMYWYRQDPGQGLRLIYYSQIVNDFQKGDIAEGYSVSREKKESFPLTVTSAQKNPTAFYLCASSILDRDTDTQYFGPGTRLTVL.

V is TRBV19 and J is TRBJ1-4; D uncertain. CDR3 size: 14 residues. In germline, CDR1 is LNHDA, CDR2 SQIVND (reference sequence). V was trimmed by 3 bases and J by 8 bases, leaving 13 bases between them. The CDR3 DNA is TGTGCCAGTAGTATCTTAGAAGTAGGAGAAAAACTGTTTTTT. As protein: CASSILEVGEKLFF.

V usage is TRBV6-2 or TRBV6-3 and J usage is TRBJ2-1; the D gene is possibly TRBD2 (6 bases). The CDR3 covers 13 residues. CDR1 and CDR2 from the germline V gene are MNHEY and SVGEGT. Trimming shortened V by 3 bases and J by 12 bases, and 15 bases separated the two germline ends. DNA for the CDR3: TGTGCCAGCAGTTATCCCGGGACTCCCCGGCAGTTCTTC. Protein sequence: CASSYPGTPRQFF.

The chain couples TRBV18 to TRBJ2-7; 8 bases are a match to TRBD1. The CDR3 consists of 18 residues. Trimming at V came to 5 bases and at J to 5 bases, leaving 20 bases not matched to a gene. Germline CDR1 and CDR2: KGHSH and LQKENI. This CDR3 is CASSTSPGGVKSGHEQYF. The DNA for the CDR3 is TGTGCCAGCTCAACATCTCCAGGGGGCGTTAAGTCAGGCCACGAGCAGTACTTC.

The chain is built from TRBV18 and TRBJ2-1, with a possible D match to TRBD2 (6 bases). Germline assignment: CDR1 KGHSH and CDR2 LQKENI. V lost 2 bases and J lost 5, with 13 bases in between. CDR3 length: 15 residues. DNA of the CDR3: TGTGCCAGCTCACCAGGGCCACCTAGCGACAATGAGCAGTTCTTC. It yields the protein CASSPGPPSDNEQFF.

The genes are TRBV29-1 and TRBJ2-1; D is ambiguous. V gave up 4 bases and J gave up 9 bases, with 10 bases separating them. Germline values: CDR1 SQVTM, CDR2 ANQGSEA. The CDR3 is made up of 11 amino acids. The DNA of the CDR3 is TGCAGCGTTGGTAAGGACGTTGAGCAGTTCTTC. Its protein product is CSVGKDVEQFF.

This sequence joins TRBV2 and TRBJ1-1; 7 nucleotides align to TRBD1. Unmatched junction bases numbered 8, after V lost 6 bases and J lost 1 base. The CDR3 covers 15 residues. Germline V gene lookup returns CDR1 SNHLY and CDR2 FYNNEI. The CDR3 reads CASRPRDRANTEAFF. CDR3 bases: TGTGCCAGCAGACCCCGAGACAGGGCGAACACTGAAGCTTTCTTT.

The chain carries TRBV4-1 and TRBJ1-4, with 9 positions matching TRBD1. Unmatched junction bases numbered 6, after V lost 3 bases and J lost 1 base. Germline-derived CDR1 and CDR2 are MGHRA and YSYEKL. The CDR3 length is 17 residues. The CDR3 region has the DNA TGCGCCAGCAGCCACGGATTGGGACAGGGAACTAATGAAAAACTGTTTTTT. Residues: CASSHGLGQGTNEKLFF.

The CDR3 spells CASGLASAGVGTGELFF. DNA for the CDR3: TGTGCTAGTGGTTTGGCCTCAGCGGGAGTCGGCACCGGGGAGCTGTTTTTT. J is TRBJ2-2 and V is TRBV12-5, with 8 nucleotides matching TRBD2. V gave up 1 base and J gave up 4 bases; unmatched junction bases: 8. There are 17 residues in the CDR3. Germline V gene data show CDR1 as LGHNT and CDR2 as FRNRAP.

This clone was counted a single time. V and J are TRBV30 and TRBJ2-4; TRBD1 agrees at 7 bases. The junction had 2 bases not matched to a gene; V was cut back by 0 bases and J by 0 bases. CDR3 size: 15 residues. Germline V gene sequence: CDR1 GTSNPN, CDR2 SVGIG (reference sequence). The CDR3 DNA is TGTGCCTGGAGTGTGAAGGGGGCAGCCAAAAACATTCAGTACTTC. Its translation is CAWSVKGAAKNIQYF.

This clone was detected only once. The chain carries TRBV5-1 and TRBJ1-1, with D hard to call. Trimming took off 0 bases at V and 1 base at J, with 16 bases between the two ends. This CDR3 has 17 residues. Germline V gives CDR1 SGHRS, CDR2 YFSETQ. CDR3 in DNA: TGCGCCAGCAGCTTGGAACGCCTCCTACCAAGGAACACTGAAGCTTTCTTT. It codes for CASSLERLLPRNTEAFF.

The chain is built from TRBV28 and TRBJ2-3; 7 positions agree with TRBD2. CDR1 and CDR2 (germline): MDHEN, SYDVKM. Trimming removed 8 bases from V and 3 bases from J; junction bases left unmatched: 8. This CDR3 comprises 14 residues. CDR3 in DNA: TGTGCCAGCGAAAGCGGGGCAGAGACAGATACGCAGTATTTT. Its translation: CASESGAETDTQYF. Looking up the rest from reference TRBV28 and TRBJ2-3 gives the full variable domain: DVKVTQSSRYLVKRTGEKVFLECVQDMDHENMFWYRQDPGLGLRLIYFSYDVKMKEKGDIPEGYSVSREKKERFSLILESASTNQTSMYLCASESGAETDTQYFGPGTRLTVL.

This chain uses TRBV28 with TRBJ1-2, with a possible D match to TRBD1 (6 bases). This CDR3 comprises 14 residues. CDR1 is MDHEN, CDR2 SYDVKM, per germline. Trimming shortened V by 5 bases and J by 2 bases, and 12 bases separated the two germline ends. CDR3 in DNA: TGTGCCAGCAGTCGGACAGACACCAACTATGGCTACACCTTC. This codes for CASSRTDTNYGYTF.

The chain carries TRBV6-2 or TRBV6-3 and TRBJ1-3, with no clear D. The CDR3 spans 17 residues. Trimming removed 4 bases from V and 1 base from J, with 17 bases in between. CDR1 and CDR2 (germline): MNHEY, SVGEGT. CDR3 in amino acids: CASSFSGPRSSGNTIYF. Written as DNA, the CDR3 is TGTGCCAGCAGTTTTTCCGGCCCAAGGTCATCTGGAAACACCATATATTTT.

The sample holds a few counts of this clone. This chain links TRBV28 with TRBJ1-2, with D unresolved. CDR1 is MDHEN, CDR2 SYDVKM, per germline. V was clipped by 3 bases and J by 8 bases, with 7 bases between them. This CDR3 has 11 residues. The CDR3 nucleotides are TGTGCCAGCAGTTTGGTCGGCGGCTACACCTTC. This encodes CASSLVGGYTF.

J is TRBJ1-4 and V is TRBV5-1; possibly TRBD1 for D (5 bases). The CDR3 runs to 15 residues. V was pared by 2 bases and J by 5 bases, with 13 bases between. Germline V gene lookup returns CDR1 SGHRS and CDR2 YFSETQ. CDR3 loop: CASSFSSRTNEKLFF. The CDR3 DNA is TGCGCCAGCAGCTTCTCTAGCCGGACAAATGAAAAACTGTTTTTT.

This chain links TRBV11-3 with TRBJ1-1; no reliable D call. V lost 1 base, J lost 8 bases, and 14 bases lay in between. The CDR3 runs to 14 residues. Germline CDR1 is SGHNT and CDR2 is YENEEA. The DNA of the CDR3 is TGTGCCAGCAGCTTAGGACCGGACTCGAAAGAAGCTTTCTTT. Protein sequence: CASSLGPDSKEAFF.

The rearrangement uses TRBV2 and TRBJ2-7; D perhaps matches TRBD2 (6 bases). Germline V gives CDR1 SNHLY, CDR2 FYNNEI. Trimming shortened V by 6 bases and J by 7 bases, and 10 bases separated the two germline ends. This CDR3 spans 11 amino acids. This CDR3 is CASRRLGEQYF. The CDR3, as DNA: TGTGCCAGCAGGAGACTAGGAGAGCAGTACTTC.

The rearrangement joins TRBV7-9 to TRBJ1-1; 7 nucleotides match TRBD1. The germline gives CDR1 SEHNR, CDR2 FQNEAQ (reference sequence). The ends lost 5 bases at V and 0 bases at J; junction bases unmatched: 9. The CDR3 contains 16 residues. As DNA, the CDR3 is TGTGCCAGCAGCCCGAGGAGGGACAGCTTGAACACTGAAGCTTTCTTT. Translation: CASSPRRDSLNTEAFF.

The chain links TRBV2 to TRBJ2-1; 7 nucleotides match TRBD2. This CDR3 contains 16 residues. CDR1 and CDR2 (germline): SNHLY, FYNNEI. Trimming at V came to 6 bases and at J to 12 bases, leaving 20 bases not matched to a gene. CDR3 sequence (DNA): TGTGCCAGCAGAAGGGGTCCTAGCGCCCAATCGGGAGGGCAGTTCTTC. This codes for CASRRGPSAQSGGQFF.